One and the same sample provided the 18 T cell receptor beta chains below, sequenced in a study of control samples from healthy donors and cancer patients. The method was immunoSEQ multiplex PCR; TCRdb's version includes in-frame clones alone and lacks a portion of them. The profile shows around 120,000 clones, around 87% of them singletons. The specimen sequenced was blood. All receptors come from a man aged 55 to 70 in good health.

The rearrangement joins TRBV28 to TRBJ1-1; the D is unclear. Germline values: CDR1 MDHEN, CDR2 SYDVKM. Trimming cost V 3 bases and J 11 bases, with 16 bases left between them. The CDR3 consists of 13 residues. CDR3 bases: TGTGCCAGCAGTTTGGTAGGGATTAATACGGCTTTCTTT. Residues: CASSLVGINTAFF.

The chain has TRBV19 and TRBJ1-3, with 7 positions matching TRBD1. The germline V gene encodes CDR1 LNHDA and CDR2 SQIVND (reference sequence). V trimming: 2 bases; J trimming: 0 bases; junction bases outside the gene matches: 4. This CDR3 contains 16 residues. The CDR3 here is CASSIQGQNSGNTIYF. CDR3 DNA sequence: TGTGCCAGTAGTATACAGGGACAGAACTCTGGAAACACCATATATTTT.

For the CDR3, the DNA is TGCGCCAGCAGCCACGAGGAAGGTCTCTCCTACAATGAGCAGTTCTTC. Translating it yields CASSHEEGLSYNEQFF. The V call is TRBV4-1, the J call TRBJ2-1; D is uncertain. Deletions cut 3 bases from V and 0 bases from J, with 12 bases between. Germline CDR1 is MGHRA and CDR2 is YSYEKL. The CDR3 contains 16 residues.

The chain uses TRBV6-2 or TRBV6-3 and TRBJ2-2; D remains unclear. Germline-derived CDR1 and CDR2 are MNHEY and SVGEGT. Between the trimmed V and J ends, which lost 2 bases and 3 bases, there was a span of 10 bases. The CDR3 has 15 amino acids. In nucleotides, the CDR3 is TGTGCCAGCAGTTACGCGCCAGAATACACCGGGGAGCTGTTTTTT. Amino acids: CASSYAPEYTGELFF.

Only one count was recorded for this clone. The V call is TRBV28, the J call TRBJ2-3; D possibly corresponds to TRBD2 (6 bases). Looked up from germline, CDR1 is MDHEN and CDR2 is SYDVKM. Trimming cost V 3 bases and J 1 base, with 8 bases left between them. This CDR3 comprises 14 residues. The CDR3 reads CASSLRGRTDTQYF. CDR3 DNA sequence: TGTGCCAGCAGTTTGCGGGGCCGCACAGATACGCAGTATTTT.

This rearrangement joins TRBV19 to TRBJ1-5; no clear D. This CDR3 region has 15 residues. The V end was cut by 3 bases, the J end by 6 bases, with 15 bases between. CDR1 and CDR2 from the germline V gene are LNHDA and SQIVND (reference sequence). CDR3 protein: CASSIGQNGGQPQHF. The CDR3 region has the DNA TGTGCCAGTAGTATTGGCCAGAACGGCGGTCAGCCCCAGCATTTT.

A word on this clone: The junction shows a germline mismatch at one end, possibly a read error. This chain connects TRBV7-7 to TRBJ2-2; possibly TRBD1 for D (6 bases). This CDR3 contains 16 residues. The V gene's germline CDR1 is SSHAT and CDR2 FNYEAQ (reference sequence). The CDR3 coding sequence is TGTGCTAGCAGCTTAGCGACCATCGGACAGTCCGGGGAGCTGTTTTTT. Amino acid sequence: CASSLATIGQSGELFF.

CDR3 coding DNA: TGTGCCAGCAGTCTCAACCCAAGACAGGTATATTCACCCCTCCACTTT. It yields the protein CASSLNPRQVYSPLHF. The chain joins TRBV27 to TRBJ1-6; a weak D match, TRBD1 (6 bases). This CDR3 has 16 amino acids. CDR1 and CDR2 from the germline V gene are MNHEY and SMNVEV (reference sequence). V was pared by 5 bases and J by 8 bases, with 19 bases between.

The chain recombines TRBV7-2 with TRBJ2-7; a possible D gene is TRBD1 (5 bases). CDR3 length equals 14 residues. Germline lookup yields CDR1 SGHTA and CDR2 FQGNSA. The V end was cut by 5 bases, the J end by 1 base, with 12 bases between. The CDR3 DNA is TGTGCCAGCAGCACGAGACAGATTTCCTACGAGCAGTACTTC. Translated, it gives CASSTRQISYEQYF. Drawing the rest from reference TRBV7-2 and TRBJ2-7, the complete variable domain is GAGVSQSPSNKVTEKGKDVELRCDPISGHTALYWYRQSLGQGLEFLIYFQGNSAPDKSGLPSDRFSAERTGGSVSTLTIQRTQQEDSAVYLCASSTRQISYEQYFGPGTRLTVT.

The genes are TRBV5-1 and TRBJ2-7; weak D call: TRBD1 (5 bases). V lost 1 base to trimming and J lost 3 bases, with 11 bases between them. Germline V gene sequence: CDR1 SGHRS, CDR2 YFSETQ. The length of the CDR3 is 14 residues. The DNA for the CDR3 is TGCGCCAGCAGCTTGACTGACAGTAGCTACGAGCAGTACTTC. Translation: CASSLTDSSYEQYF.

The chain couples TRBV7-2 to TRBJ1-5; TRBD1 might be the D (5 bases). This CDR3 has 14 amino acids. Germline V gene lookup returns CDR1 SGHTA and CDR2 FQGNSA. With 1 base removed from V and 2 bases from J, the gap between germline ends came to 6 bases. In DNA form, the CDR3 reads TGTGCCAGCAGCTTAGGGGACCGCAATCAGCCCCAGCATTTT. Its translation is CASSLGDRNQPQHF.

The J gene is TRBJ2-2, the V gene TRBV7-2; 10 bases match TRBD1. Germline CDR1 and CDR2: SGHTA and FQGNSA. The CDR3 has 14 residues. V dropped 6 bases and J dropped 6; count of bases not matched to a gene: 4. The CDR3 region has the DNA TGTGCCAGCAGTGGACAGGGGGTAGCCGGGGAGCTGTTTTTT. This gives the protein CASSGQGVAGELFF. The entire variable domain, with the rest obtained from reference TRBV7-2 and TRBJ2-2, is as follows: GAGVSQSPSNKVTEKGKDVELRCDPISGHTALYWYRQSLGQGLEFLIYFQGNSAPDKSGLPSDRFSAERTGGSVSTLTIQRTQQEDSAVYLCASSGQGVAGELFFGEGSRLTVL.

This clone was observed a single time. J is TRBJ1-6 and V is TRBV28; D is undetermined. CDR1 and CDR2 (germline): MDHEN, SYDVKM. The V gene lost 5 bases and the J gene lost 10 bases, with 15 bases spanning the gap. This CDR3 has 14 residues. The CDR3 nucleotides read TGTGCCAGCAGTAATGAGGTTTTGGGATCACCCCTCCACTTT. The encoded protein is CASSNEVLGSPLHF.

The chain is built from TRBV5-1 and TRBJ2-3, with 8 positions matching TRBD2. The CDR3 contains 15 residues. The germline CDR1 and CDR2 sequences are SGHRS and YFSETQ. V was pared by 0 bases and J by 5 bases, with 5 bases of the junction left unmatched. CDR3: CASSLERGYLDTQYF. CDR3 in DNA: TGCGCCAGCAGCTTGGAGCGGGGGTATTTAGATACGCAGTATTTT.

This chain connects TRBV28 to TRBJ1-5; no definite D call. Looked up from germline, CDR1 is MDHEN and CDR2 is SYDVKM. The CDR3 covers 12 residues. The V end was cut by 3 bases, the J end by 5 bases, with 5 bases between. CDR3 sequence (DNA): TGTGCCAGCAGTTTCTGGGATCAGCCCCAGCATTTT. Its translation is CASSFWDQPQHF.

This clone was picked up a small number of times. The chain joins TRBV7-3 to TRBJ2-1; D is unclear. The V gene's germline CDR1 is SGHTA and CDR2 FQGTGA. The CDR3 loop spans 16 amino acids. V shed 4 bases and J shed 2 bases, with 15 bases lying between them. CDR3 protein: CASSWERGRAYNEQFF. CDR3 nucleotide sequence: TGTGCCAGCAGCTGGGAAAGAGGACGGGCCTACAATGAGCAGTTCTTC.

CDR3 protein: CASSASAGGLNSPLHF. The CDR3 nucleotides are TGTGCCAGCAGCGCTTCGGCGGGGGGTCTTAATTCACCCCTCCACTTT. The chain is built from TRBV7-9 and TRBJ1-6; D possibly corresponds to TRBD1 (5 bases). The CDR3 has 16 residues. Germline values: CDR1 SEHNR, CDR2 FQNEAQ (reference sequence). Trimming removed 5 bases at V and 6 bases at J, with 17 bases between.

In its sample, this clone was seen a few times. This chain links TRBV24-1 with TRBJ2-1; TRBD1 matches 9 bases. The CDR3 runs 16 residues. Losses at the gene ends were 1 base for V and 6 bases for J; bases not matched to a gene: 6. The germline V gene has CDR1 KGHDR and CDR2 SFDVKD. CDR3 nucleotide sequence: TGTGCCACCAGTGATTTCCGGGACAGGGTTTCCAATGAGCAGTTCTTC. Residues: CATSDFRDRVSNEQFF.